One and the same sample provided the 26 T cell receptor beta chains below, sequenced in a study of regulatory T cells in long-lasting Graves disease. The time point is: newly diagnosed GD, antithyroid drugs for less than 3 months. From RNA extracted from PBMCs, the TCR library was made. Arm-PCR of CDR3 regions and iRepertoire HTBI primers were the basis on which TCR beta libraries were built. One entry per CDR3 protein, called by TCRdb with MiXCR from the multiplex PCR reads. The table records around 480,000 distinct CDR3 sequences, around 15% of them present only once. A further study also used this sample, focusing on T cells in Graves' hyperthyroidism and ophthalmopathy.

The starting material was peripheral blood mononuclear cells (PBMCs), obtained at new diagnosis, from a patient treated with antithyroid drugs. The receptor source for this set is a middle-aged woman with Graves disease.

In this sample, this clonotype turned up many times. The chain recombines TRBV6-1 with TRBJ1-1, with 7 bases fitting TRBD1. CDR1 MNHNS and CDR2 SASEGT come from the germline V gene. V dropped 5 bases and J dropped 7; count of bases not matched to a gene: 7. The CDR3 consists of 13 residues. The CDR3 reads CASSKPQGGEAFF. The CDR3 DNA reads as TGTGCCAGCAGTAAACCCCAGGGGGGTGAAGCTTTCTTT.

This clonotype was seen only a few times. The chain recombines TRBV12-3 or TRBV12-4 with TRBJ2-5; 9 bases are a match to TRBD1. Trimming removed 5 bases from V and 4 bases from J; junction bases left unmatched: 8. The CDR3 has 15 residues. The CDR3 DNA sequence: TGTGCCAGCAGTGGACGGGACAGGGAACGAGAGACCCAGTACTTC. It codes for CASSGRDRERETQYF.

This chain connects TRBV6-1 to TRBJ2-7; D is perhaps TRBD1 or TRBD2 (5 bases each). This CDR3 has 16 residues. Germline CDR1 MNHNS, CDR2 SASEGT. Trimming left V 5 bases short and J 6 bases short, with 23 bases between. In DNA, the CDR3 is TGTGCCAGCAGTCGTTCGGGACCGAGTTGGACGTCCGAGCAGTACTTC. Its translation: CASSRSGPSWTSEQYF.

Ten or more counts support this clonotype. The V call is TRBV12-3 or TRBV12-4, the J call TRBJ2-3; D gene uncertain. The CDR3 has 15 amino acids. V was cut by 3 bases and J by 2 bases, with 12 bases left in between. CDR3 sequence reads: CASSFDSRATDTQYF. In DNA, the CDR3 is TGTGCCAGCAGTTTCGATAGCCGGGCCACAGATACGCAGTATTTT.

This clonotype was counted many times. The rearrangement uses TRBV20-1 and TRBJ2-1, with D perhaps TRBD1 (5 bases). V lost 6 bases and J 5 bases, leaving 17 bases between the germline ends. This CDR3 spans 14 amino acids. The germline CDR1 and CDR2 sequences are DFQATT and SNEGSKA (reference sequence). The CDR3 DNA follows: TGCAGTGCCCCGAACTATAGGGGAAACAATGAGCAGTTCTTC. This translates into CSAPNYRGNNEQFF.

The rearrangement links TRBV9 to TRBJ2-1, with D maybe TRBD1 (5 bases). Germline CDR1 reads SGDLS; CDR2 reads YYNGEE. This CDR3 comprises 13 residues. Trimming removed 4 bases from V and 6 bases from J, with 11 bases in between. CDR3 nucleotides: TGTGCCAGCAGCACAACAGGTACCAATGAGCAGTTCTTC. It translates to CASSTTGTNEQFF.

In this sample, this clonotype turned up a few times. The chain carries TRBV7-2 and TRBJ1-2; D uncertain. Trimming cost V 2 bases and J 3 bases, with 10 bases left between them. The CDR3 has 14 amino acids. Germline CDR1 and CDR2: SGHTA and FQGNSA. CDR3 nucleotides: TGTGCCAGCAGCTTATATGGCAGAGACTATGGCTACACCTTC. Protein sequence: CASSLYGRDYGYTF.

V gene TRBV7-9 combines with J gene TRBJ1-2, with unresolved D. Per the germline V gene, CDR1 is SEHNR and CDR2 is FQNEAQ (reference sequence). Trimming took 1 base from V and 7 from J, leaving 10 bases between them. The CDR3 loop spans 13 amino acids. CDR3 nucleotides: TGTGCCAGCAGCTTAGGGCCTGACTCTGGCTACACCTTC. Amino acid sequence: CASSLGPDSGYTF.

The chain uses TRBV12-3 or TRBV12-4 and TRBJ1-2; D is undetermined. The CDR3 is 14 residues long. V was cut by 3 bases and J by 4 bases, with 12 bases left in between. The CDR3 sequence is CASSLRRAVYGYTF. In DNA, the CDR3 is TGTGCCAGCAGTTTGAGACGAGCCGTCTATGGCTACACCTTC.

This clonotype was seen more than once but under ten times. The CDR3 loop is CASSQGTGGTGELFF. In nucleotides, the CDR3 is TGCGCCAGCAGCCAAGGGACAGGGGGGACCGGGGAGCTGTTTTTT. This sequence joins TRBV4-1 and TRBJ2-2, with 10 bases identical to TRBD1. The trim removed 1 base at V and 5 bases at J, leaving 1 base unmatched. The CDR3 is 15 amino acids. The germline V gene has CDR1 MGHRA and CDR2 YSYEKL.

At least ten counts were recorded for this clonotype. This rearrangement joins TRBV6-2 or TRBV6-3 to TRBJ2-1, with D hard to call. Germline CDR1 is MNHEY and CDR2 is SVGEGT. Between the trimmed V and J ends, which lost 0 bases and 2 bases, there was a span of 8 bases. This CDR3 contains 15 residues. The DNA for the CDR3 is TGTGCCAGCAGTTACTCTGATGGGGCCTACAATGAGCAGTTCTTC. Its translation is CASSYSDGAYNEQFF.

The sample holds a few counts of this clonotype. The rearrangement joins TRBV7-9 to TRBJ1-4; D is ambiguous. The CDR3 covers 14 residues. The ends were cut back, 0 bases at V and 5 bases at J, with 7 bases in the middle. Germline assignment: CDR1 SEHNR and CDR2 FQNEAQ (reference sequence). The CDR3 region has the DNA TGTGCCAGCAGCTTAGCCCTTGGAAATGAAAAACTGTTTTTT. Its protein is CASSLALGNEKLFF. Full variable domain (rest looked up from reference TRBV7-9 and TRBJ1-4): DTGVSQNPRHKITKRGQNVTFRCDPISEHNRLYWYRQTLGQGPEFLTYFQNEAQLEKSRLLSDRFSAERPKGSFSTLEIQRTEQGDSAMYLCASSLALGNEKLFFGSGTQLSVL.

There are many counts of this clonotype. V and J are TRBV20-1 and TRBJ2-7, with 8 bases aligning to TRBD1. CDR3 length: 16 amino acids. Looked up from germline, CDR1 is DFQATT and CDR2 is SNEGSKA (reference sequence). V lost 1 base to trimming and J lost 1 base; unmatched junction nucleotides: 9. DNA for the CDR3: TGCAGTGCTAGAGGTCTGGGACAGGAAAATTCCTACGAGCAGTACTTC. Translation: CSARGLGQENSYEQYF.

This chain connects TRBV24-1 to TRBJ2-1, with a possible D match to TRBD2 (6 bases). V lost 9 bases, J lost 4 bases, and 15 bases lay in between. Germline V gene data show CDR1 as KGHDR and CDR2 as SFDVKD. The CDR3 consists of 14 residues. The CDR3 DNA reads as TGTGCCACCGGTCCGGGGGACCCGTACAATGAGCAGTTCTTC. Translation: CATGPGDPYNEQFF.

To note about this clonotype: A much larger clone lies one base from this, so it may be a read error. The V gene is TRBV3-1, the J gene TRBJ2-3; a weak D match, TRBD2 (5 bases). Germline loops: CDR1 LGHDT, CDR2 YNNKEL (reference sequence). CDR3 size: 15 residues. In DNA form, the CDR3 reads TGTACCAGCAGCCAAGAGAGGGAACGCACAGATACGCAGTATTTT. It translates to CTSSQERERTDTQYF.

This clonotype came up many times. CDR3 protein: CASRGGGQVDQPQHF. The CDR3 bases are TGTGCCAGCAGGGGCGGGGGGCAGGTCGATCAGCCCCAGCATTTT. The V call is TRBV6-1, the J call TRBJ1-5; possibly TRBD1 for D (6 bases). With 6 bases removed from V and 5 bases from J, the gap between germline ends came to 17 bases. Per germline, CDR1 MNHNS and CDR2 SASEGT. The CDR3 totals 15 residues.

This clonotype turned up a few times. The chain joins TRBV10-2 to TRBJ1-5; D possibly corresponds to TRBD1 (5 bases). Per germline, CDR1 WSHSY and CDR2 SAAADI. Trimming pared 7 bases from V and 8 bases from J, leaving 15 bases between. CDR3 length equals 13 residues. The CDR3 is CASTPGPLEPQHF. The CDR3 DNA reads as TGCGCCAGCACCCCGGGACCGCTGGAGCCCCAGCATTTT.

This clonotype was recorded at least ten times. The chain links TRBV2 to TRBJ1-5, with no clear D. This CDR3 contains 15 residues. Trimming took off 1 base at V and 2 bases at J, with 9 bases between the two ends. Germline assignment: CDR1 SNHLY and CDR2 FYNNEI. Here the CDR3 DNA reads TGTGCCAGCAGTGAAGAACACAGAGGCAATCAGCCCCAGCATTTT. Translation: CASSEEHRGNQPQHF. Combining the CDR3 with reference TRBV2 and TRBJ1-5 gives the whole variable domain EPEVTQTPSHQVTQMGQEVILRCVPISNHLYFYWYRQILGQKVEFLVSFYNNEISEKSEIFDDQFSVERPDGSNFTLKIRSTKLEDSAMYFCASSEEHRGNQPQHFGDGTRLSIL.

This clonotype was seen repeatedly, ten times or more. The chain recombines TRBV6-1 with TRBJ1-1; possible D gene TRBD1, 6 bases. Germline lookup yields CDR1 MNHNS and CDR2 SASEGT. The CDR3 spans 16 residues. The V and J ends lost 8 bases and 0 bases respectively, with 19 bases between them. The CDR3 bases are TGTGCCAGCCGACCTTCTCCGGGACATATGAACACTGAAGCTTTCTTT. Its translation: CASRPSPGHMNTEAFF.

The chain combines TRBV9 with TRBJ1-1; TRBD1 aligns across 7 bases. The J segment lost 5 bases and the V segment lost 0 bases, leaving 4 bases of the junction unmatched. This CDR3 comprises 14 residues. In germline, CDR1 is SGDLS, CDR2 YYNGEE. CDR3: CASSVGDSGTEAFF. In DNA form, the CDR3 reads TGTGCCAGCAGCGTAGGGGACAGTGGGACTGAAGCTTTCTTT.

The J gene is TRBJ2-5, the V gene TRBV12-3 or TRBV12-4, with D uncertain. The CDR3 covers 13 residues. V lost 5 bases and J 2 bases, leaving 9 bases between the germline ends. Written as DNA, the CDR3 is TGTGCCAGCAGTAGGGCCGAACAAGAGACCCAGTACTTC. The encoded protein is CASSRAEQETQYF.

A few counts support this clonotype. The CDR3 protein is CASSSDRGGNQPQHF. The CDR3, as DNA: TGTGCCAGCAGCTCGGACAGGGGAGGCAATCAGCCCCAGCATTTT. V usage is TRBV7-8 and J usage is TRBJ1-5; TRBD1 matches 9 bases. The V and J ends lost 4 bases and 2 bases, in that order; junction bases with no gene match: 3. CDR1 and CDR2 from the germline V gene are SGHVS and FQNEAQ. This CDR3 is built from 15 residues.

The chain links TRBV5-1 to TRBJ2-4; 10 bases are a match to TRBD1. The CDR3 spans 14 residues. With V trimmed by 4 bases and J by 9 bases, 7 bases remained unmatched. Germline assignment: CDR1 SGHRS and CDR2 YFSETQ. The CDR3, as DNA: TGCGCCAGCAGCACCGGGACAGGGGAAACCATTCAGTACTTC. Translating it yields CASSTGTGETIQYF.

This clonotype came up many times. This chain connects TRBV7-9 to TRBJ2-3, with D unclear. The CDR3 is 18 residues long. Germline values: CDR1 SEHNR, CDR2 FQNEAQ (reference sequence). Trimming left V 0 bases short and J 0 bases short, with 16 bases between. The DNA for the CDR3 is TGTGCCAGCAGCTTAGCCCGGACCGCCAGAGCTAGCACAGATACGCAGTATTTT. This codes for CASSLARTARASTDTQYF.

This clonotype was observed many times. The chain combines TRBV20-1 with TRBJ2-1, with 11 bases identical to TRBD2. The CDR3 is 19 amino acids. Germline V gene sequence: CDR1 DFQATT, CDR2 SNEGSKA (reference sequence). Trimming took 1 base from V and 0 from J; bases not matched to a gene: 11. The CDR3 spells CSARVRLAGGLSSYNEQFF. The CDR3 DNA sequence: TGCAGTGCTAGAGTACGCCTAGCGGGGGGATTGAGCTCCTACAATGAGCAGTTCTTC.

This clonotype was detected many times. The rearrangement uses TRBV7-8 and TRBJ2-1; 11 bases are a match to TRBD2. Germline lookup yields CDR1 SGHVS and CDR2 FQNEAQ. After removal of 1 base from V and 9 bases from J, the junction contained 8 bases not matched to a gene. This CDR3 spans 16 amino acids. The CDR3 is CASSLGGVAGGTEQFF. The CDR3 nucleotides are TGTGCCAGCAGCTTAGGGGGTGTAGCGGGGGGGACTGAGCAGTTCTTC.